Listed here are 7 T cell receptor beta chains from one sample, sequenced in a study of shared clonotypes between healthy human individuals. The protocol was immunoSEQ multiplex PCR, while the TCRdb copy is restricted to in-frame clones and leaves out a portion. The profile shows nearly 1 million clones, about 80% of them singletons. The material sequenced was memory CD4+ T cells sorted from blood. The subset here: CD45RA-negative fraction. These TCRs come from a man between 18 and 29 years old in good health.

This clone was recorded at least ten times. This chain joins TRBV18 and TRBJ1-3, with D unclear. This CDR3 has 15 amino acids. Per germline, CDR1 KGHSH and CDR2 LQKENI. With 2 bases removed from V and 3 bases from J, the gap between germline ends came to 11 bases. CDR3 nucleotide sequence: TGTGCCAGCTCACCAGCTAGTGGGGTTGGAAACACCATATATTTT. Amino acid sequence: CASSPASGVGNTIYF.

The CDR3 bases are TGTGCCAGCAACGAGCGGTTAGGTTACGGAGATACGCAGTATTTT. It translates to CASNERLGYGDTQYF. The chain is built from TRBV2 and TRBJ2-3, with D possibly being TRBD2 (5 bases). Germline V lookup: CDR1 SNHLY, CDR2 FYNNEI. V lost 7 bases, J lost 5 bases, and 19 bases lay in between. The CDR3 runs 15 residues.

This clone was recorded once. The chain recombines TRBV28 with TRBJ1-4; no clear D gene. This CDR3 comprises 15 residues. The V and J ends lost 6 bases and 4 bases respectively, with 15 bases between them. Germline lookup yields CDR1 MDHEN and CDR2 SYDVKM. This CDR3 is CASRSVKGGNEKLFF. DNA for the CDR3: TGTGCCAGCAGATCCGTAAAGGGAGGTAATGAAAAACTGTTTTTT.

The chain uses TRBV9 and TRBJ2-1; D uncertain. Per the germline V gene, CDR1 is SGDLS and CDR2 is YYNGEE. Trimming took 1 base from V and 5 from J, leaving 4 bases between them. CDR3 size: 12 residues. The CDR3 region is CASSVSDNEQFF. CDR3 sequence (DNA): TGTGCCAGCAGCGTATCGGACAATGAGCAGTTCTTC. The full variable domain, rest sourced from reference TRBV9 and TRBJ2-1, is DSGVTQTPKHLITATGQRVTLRCSPRSGDLSVYWYQQSLDQGLQFLIQYYNGEERAKGNILERFSAQQFPDLHSELNLSSLELGDSALYFCASSVSDNEQFFGPGTRLTVL.

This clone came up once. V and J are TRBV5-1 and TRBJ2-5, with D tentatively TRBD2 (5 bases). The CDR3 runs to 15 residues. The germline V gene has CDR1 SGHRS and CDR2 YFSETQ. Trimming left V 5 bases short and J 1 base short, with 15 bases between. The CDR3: CASSEGRVFQETQYF. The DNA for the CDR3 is TGCGCCAGCAGTGAGGGTAGGGTTTTCCAAGAGACCCAGTACTTC.

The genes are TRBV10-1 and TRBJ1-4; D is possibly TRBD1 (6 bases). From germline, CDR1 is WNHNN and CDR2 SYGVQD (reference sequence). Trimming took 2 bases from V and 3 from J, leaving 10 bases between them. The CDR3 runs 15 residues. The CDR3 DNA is TGCGCCAGCAGTGAGGCCGGGACACCTAATGAAAAACTGTTTTTT. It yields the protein CASSEAGTPNEKLFF.

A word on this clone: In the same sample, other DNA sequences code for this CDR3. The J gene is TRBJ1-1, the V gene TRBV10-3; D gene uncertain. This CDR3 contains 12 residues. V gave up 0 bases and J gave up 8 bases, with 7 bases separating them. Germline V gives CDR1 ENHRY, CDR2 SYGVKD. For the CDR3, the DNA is TGTGCCATCAGTGAGTCGGTGGGAGAAGCTTTCTTT. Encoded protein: CAISESVGEAFF.